Listed below are T cell receptor beta chains from one sample, sequenced in a study of cytomegalovirus exposure and HLA in healthy donors. Measured with immunoSEQ multiplex PCR; TCRdb has only the in-frame clones, and not every one. The sample has some 110,000 clones. Sample: PBMCs. These receptors were collected from a man aged 30-40 years in good health and CMV-seronegative. CDR3s include the opening cysteine and the closing phenylalanine or tryptophan. D genes are given only for firm matches.

TRBV27	TRBD2	TRBJ2-7	CASSSSGSPHEQYF
TRBV11-3	NA	TRBJ2-3	CASSRGGVTDTQYF
TRBV7-8	NA	TRBJ1-3	CASSLAPTGWGNTIYF
TRBV4-1	NA	TRBJ2-1	CASSQPTRPNNEQFF
TRBV29-1	NA	NA	CSVEDPRSYEQYF
TRBV28	NA	TRBJ2-1	CASSGRDFEQFF
TRBV5-1	NA	TRBJ2-5	CASSLDFGETQYF
TRBV18	TRBD2	TRBJ2-1	CASSPVRASGSSEQFF
TRBV7-9	TRBD2	TRBJ2-2	CASSSTITTSGSNTGELFF
TRBV29-1	TRBD2	TRBJ2-7	CSVGLAGGESYEQYF
TRBV7-2	NA	TRBJ2-3	CASSLALLPRRGEVTQYF
TRBV2	NA	TRBJ2-7	CASNGGATYEQYF
TRBV29-1	NA	TRBJ1-5	CSVRAEANSNQPQHF
TRBV5-4	TRBD2	TRBJ2-3	CASSLSSGRPDTQYF
TRBV14	TRBD1	TRBJ2-1	CASSLVGQWNEQFF
TRBV5-4	TRBD1	TRBJ1-6	CASSTGTDNSPLHF
TRBV28	NA	TRBJ1-5	CASSLYGRTAKQPQHF